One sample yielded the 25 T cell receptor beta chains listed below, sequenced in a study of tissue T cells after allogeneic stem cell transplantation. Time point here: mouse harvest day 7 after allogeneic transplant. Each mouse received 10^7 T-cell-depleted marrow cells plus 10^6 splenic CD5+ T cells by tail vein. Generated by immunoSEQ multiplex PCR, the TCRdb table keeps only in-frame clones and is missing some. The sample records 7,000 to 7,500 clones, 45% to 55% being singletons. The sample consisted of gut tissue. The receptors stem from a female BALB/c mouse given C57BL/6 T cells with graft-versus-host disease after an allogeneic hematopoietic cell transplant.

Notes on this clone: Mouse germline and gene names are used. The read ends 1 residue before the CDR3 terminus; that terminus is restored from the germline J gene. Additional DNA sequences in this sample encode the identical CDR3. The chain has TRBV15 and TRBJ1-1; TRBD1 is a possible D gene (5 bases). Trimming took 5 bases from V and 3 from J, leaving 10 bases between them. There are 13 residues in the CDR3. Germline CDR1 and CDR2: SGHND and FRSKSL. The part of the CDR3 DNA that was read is TGTGCCAGCAGTACGGGGGAGGACACAGAAGTCTTC. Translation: CASSTGEDTEVF. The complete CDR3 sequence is CASSTGEDTEVFF.

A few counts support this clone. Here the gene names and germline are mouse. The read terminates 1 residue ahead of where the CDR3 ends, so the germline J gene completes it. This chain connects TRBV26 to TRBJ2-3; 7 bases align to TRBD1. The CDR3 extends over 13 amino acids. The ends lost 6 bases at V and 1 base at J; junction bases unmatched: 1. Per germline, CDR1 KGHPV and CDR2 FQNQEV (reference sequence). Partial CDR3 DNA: TGTGCCAGCAGGCAGGGGGGTGCAGAAACGCTGTAT. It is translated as CASRQGGAETLY. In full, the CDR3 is CASRQGGAETLYF.

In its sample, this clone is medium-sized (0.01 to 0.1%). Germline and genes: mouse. This chain's CDR3 is CASSWGGGYAEQFF. The covered CDR3 bases are TGTGCCAGCAGTTGGGGGGGCGGCTATGCTGAGCAGTTC. This sequence joins TRBV19 and TRBJ2-1, with 9 bases lining up with TRBD2. The read comes to an end 1 residue before the CDR3 does, leaving the germline J gene to fill in the end. CDR1 is FNHDT, CDR2 SITEND, per germline (reference sequence). After removal of 4 bases from V and 3 bases from J, the junction contained 2 bases not matched to a gene. This CDR3 is built from 14 residues.

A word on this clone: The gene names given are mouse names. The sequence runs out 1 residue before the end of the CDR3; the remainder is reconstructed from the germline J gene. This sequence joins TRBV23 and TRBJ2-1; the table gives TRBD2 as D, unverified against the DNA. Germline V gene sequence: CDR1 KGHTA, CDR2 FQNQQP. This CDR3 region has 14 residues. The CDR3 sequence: CSSSQSGGYAEQFF. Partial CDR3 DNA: TGCTCCAGCAGTCAATCTGGGGGCTATGCTGAGCAGTTC.

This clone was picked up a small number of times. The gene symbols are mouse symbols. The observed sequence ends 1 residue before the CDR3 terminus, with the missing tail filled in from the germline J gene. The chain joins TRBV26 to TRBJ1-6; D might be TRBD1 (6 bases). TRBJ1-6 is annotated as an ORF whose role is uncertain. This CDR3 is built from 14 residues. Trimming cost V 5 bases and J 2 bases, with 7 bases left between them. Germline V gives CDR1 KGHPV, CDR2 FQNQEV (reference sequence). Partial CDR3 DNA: TGTGCCAGCAGTAGGACAGCCTATAATTCGCCCCTCTAC. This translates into CASSRTAYNSPLY. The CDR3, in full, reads CASSRTAYNSPLYF.

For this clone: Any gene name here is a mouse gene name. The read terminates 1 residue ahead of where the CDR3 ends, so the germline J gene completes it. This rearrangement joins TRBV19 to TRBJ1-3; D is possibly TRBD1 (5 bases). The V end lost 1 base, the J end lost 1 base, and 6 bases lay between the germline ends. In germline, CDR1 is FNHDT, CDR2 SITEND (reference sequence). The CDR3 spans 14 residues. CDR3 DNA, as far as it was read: TGTGCCAGCAGTATAAACAGGTCTGGAAATACGCTCTAT. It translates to CASSINRSGNTLY. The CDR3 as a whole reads CASSINRSGNTLYF. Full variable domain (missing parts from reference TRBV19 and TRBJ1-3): GGIITQTPKFLIGQEGQKLTLKCQQNFNHDTMYWYRQDSGKGLRLIYYSITENDLQKGDLSEGYDASREKKSSFSLTVTSAQKNEMAVFLCASSINRSGNTLYFGEGSRLIVV.

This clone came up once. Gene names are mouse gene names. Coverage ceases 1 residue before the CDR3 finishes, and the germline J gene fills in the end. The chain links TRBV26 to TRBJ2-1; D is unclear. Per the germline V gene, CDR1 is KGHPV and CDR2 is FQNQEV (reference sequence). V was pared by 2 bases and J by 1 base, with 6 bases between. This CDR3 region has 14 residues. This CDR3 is CASSLRANYAEQFF. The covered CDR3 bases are TGTGCCAGCAGTCTGAGGGCGAACTATGCTGAGCAGTTC.

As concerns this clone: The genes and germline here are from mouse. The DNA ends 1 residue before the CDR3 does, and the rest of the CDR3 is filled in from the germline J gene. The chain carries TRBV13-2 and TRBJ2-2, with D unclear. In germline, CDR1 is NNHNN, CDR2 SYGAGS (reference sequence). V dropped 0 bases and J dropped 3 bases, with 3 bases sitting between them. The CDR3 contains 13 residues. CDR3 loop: CASGDGHTGQLYF. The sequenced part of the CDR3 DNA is TGTGCCAGCGGTGATGGGCACACCGGGCAGCTCTAC.

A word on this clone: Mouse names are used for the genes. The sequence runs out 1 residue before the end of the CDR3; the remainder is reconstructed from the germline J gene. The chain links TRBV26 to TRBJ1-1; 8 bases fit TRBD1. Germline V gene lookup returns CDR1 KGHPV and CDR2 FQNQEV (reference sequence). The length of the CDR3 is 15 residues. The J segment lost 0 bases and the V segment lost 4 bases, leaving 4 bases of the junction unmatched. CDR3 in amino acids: CASSPHRGANTEVFF. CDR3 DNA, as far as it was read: TGTGCCAGCAGTCCGCACAGGGGGGCAAACACAGAAGTCTTC.

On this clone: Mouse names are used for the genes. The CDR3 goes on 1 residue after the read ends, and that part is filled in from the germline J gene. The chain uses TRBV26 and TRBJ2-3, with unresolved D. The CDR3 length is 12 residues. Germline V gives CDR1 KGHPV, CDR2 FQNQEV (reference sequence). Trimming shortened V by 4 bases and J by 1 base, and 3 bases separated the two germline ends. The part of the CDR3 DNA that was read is TGTGCCAGCAGTCCCCGTGCAGAAACGCTGTAT. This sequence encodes CASSPRAETLY. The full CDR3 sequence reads CASSPRAETLYF. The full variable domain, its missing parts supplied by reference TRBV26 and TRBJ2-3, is NSKVIQTPRYLVKGQGQKAKMRCIPEKGHPVVFWYQQNKNNEFKFLINFQNQEVLQQIDMTEKRFSAECPSNSPCSLEIQSSEAGDSALYLCASSPRAETLYFGSGTRLTVL.

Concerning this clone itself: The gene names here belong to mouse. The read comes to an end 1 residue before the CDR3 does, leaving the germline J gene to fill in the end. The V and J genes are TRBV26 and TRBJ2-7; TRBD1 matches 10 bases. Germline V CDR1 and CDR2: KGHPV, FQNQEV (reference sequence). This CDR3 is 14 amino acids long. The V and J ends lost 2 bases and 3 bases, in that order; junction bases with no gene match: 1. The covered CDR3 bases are TGTGCCAGCAGTCTGGGACAGGGGGGCTATGAACAGTAC. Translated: CASSLGQGGYEQY. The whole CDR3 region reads CASSLGQGGYEQYF. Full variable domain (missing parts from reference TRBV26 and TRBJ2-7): NSKVIQTPRYLVKGQGQKAKMRCIPEKGHPVVFWYQQNKNNEFKFLINFQNQEVLQQIDMTEKRFSAECPSNSPCSLEIQSSEAGDSALYLCASSLGQGGYEQYFGPGTRLTVL.

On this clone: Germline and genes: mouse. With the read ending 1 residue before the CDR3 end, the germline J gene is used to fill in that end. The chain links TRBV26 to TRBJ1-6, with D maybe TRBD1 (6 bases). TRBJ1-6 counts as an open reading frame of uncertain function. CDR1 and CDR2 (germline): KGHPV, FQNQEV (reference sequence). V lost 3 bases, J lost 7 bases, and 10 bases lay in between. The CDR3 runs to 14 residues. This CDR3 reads CASSLQGQNSPLYF. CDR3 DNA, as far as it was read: TGTGCCAGCAGTCTCCAGGGGCAGAATTCGCCCCTCTAC.

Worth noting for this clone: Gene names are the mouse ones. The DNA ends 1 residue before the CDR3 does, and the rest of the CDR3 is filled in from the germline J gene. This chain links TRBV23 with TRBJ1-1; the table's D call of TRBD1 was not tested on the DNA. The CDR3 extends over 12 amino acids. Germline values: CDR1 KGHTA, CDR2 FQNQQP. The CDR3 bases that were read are TGCTCCAGCAGTCAAACAGGGGCCCCAGTCTTC. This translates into CSSSQTGAPVF. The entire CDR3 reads CSSSQTGAPVFF.

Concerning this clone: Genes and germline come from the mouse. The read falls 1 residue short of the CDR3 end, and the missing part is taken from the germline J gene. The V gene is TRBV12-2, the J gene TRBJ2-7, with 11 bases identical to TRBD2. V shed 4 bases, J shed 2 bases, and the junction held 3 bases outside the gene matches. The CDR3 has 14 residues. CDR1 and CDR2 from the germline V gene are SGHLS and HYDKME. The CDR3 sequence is CASSWDWGTYEQYF. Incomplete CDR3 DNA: TGTGCCAGCTCCTGGGACTGGGGGACCTATGAACAGTAC.

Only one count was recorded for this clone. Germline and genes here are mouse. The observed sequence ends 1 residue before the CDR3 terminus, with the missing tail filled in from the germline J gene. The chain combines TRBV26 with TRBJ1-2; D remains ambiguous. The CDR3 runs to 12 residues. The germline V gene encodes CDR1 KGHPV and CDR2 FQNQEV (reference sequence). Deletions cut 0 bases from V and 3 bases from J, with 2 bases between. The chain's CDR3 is CASSLSHSDYTF. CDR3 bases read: TGTGCCAGCAGTCTGTCGCACTCCGACTACACC.

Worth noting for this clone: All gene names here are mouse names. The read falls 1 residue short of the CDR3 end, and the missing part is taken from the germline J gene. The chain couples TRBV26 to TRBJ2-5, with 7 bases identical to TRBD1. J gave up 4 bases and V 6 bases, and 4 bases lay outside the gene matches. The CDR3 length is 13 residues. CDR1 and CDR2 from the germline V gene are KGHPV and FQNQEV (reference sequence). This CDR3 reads CASRLQGEDTQYF. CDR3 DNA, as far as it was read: TGTGCCAGCAGACTGCAGGGGGAAGACACCCAGTAC. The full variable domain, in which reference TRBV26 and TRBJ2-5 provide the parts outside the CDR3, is NSKVIQTPRYLVKGQGQKAKMRCIPEKGHPVVFWYQQNKNNEFKFLINFQNQEVLQQIDMTEKRFSAECPSNSPCSLEIQSSEAGDSALYLCASRLQGEDTQYFGPGTRLLVL.

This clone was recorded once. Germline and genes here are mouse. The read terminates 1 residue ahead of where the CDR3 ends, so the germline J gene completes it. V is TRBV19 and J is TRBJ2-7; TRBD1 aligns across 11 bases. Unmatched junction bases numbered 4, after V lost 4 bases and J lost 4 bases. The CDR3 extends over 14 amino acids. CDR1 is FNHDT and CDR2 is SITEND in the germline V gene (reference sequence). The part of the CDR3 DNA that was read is TGTGCCAGCAGTGCCGGGACAGGGGGATATGAACAGTAC. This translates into CASSAGTGGYEQY. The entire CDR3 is CASSAGTGGYEQYF.

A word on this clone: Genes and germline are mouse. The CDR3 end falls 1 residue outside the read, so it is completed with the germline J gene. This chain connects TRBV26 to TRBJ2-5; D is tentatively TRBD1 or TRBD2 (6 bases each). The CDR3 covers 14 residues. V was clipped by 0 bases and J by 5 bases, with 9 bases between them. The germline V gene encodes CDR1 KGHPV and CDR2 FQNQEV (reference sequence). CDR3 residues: CASSLSGAGDTQYF. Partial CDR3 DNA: TGTGCCAGCAGTCTGTCGGGGGCGGGAGACACCCAGTAC.

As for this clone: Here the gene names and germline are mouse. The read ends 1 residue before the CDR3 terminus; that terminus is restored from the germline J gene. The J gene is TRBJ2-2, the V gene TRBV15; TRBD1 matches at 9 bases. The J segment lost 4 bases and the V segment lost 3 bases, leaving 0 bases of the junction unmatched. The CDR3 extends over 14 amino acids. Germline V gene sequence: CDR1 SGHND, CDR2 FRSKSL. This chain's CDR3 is CASSLDRGTGQLYF. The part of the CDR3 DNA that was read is TGTGCCAGCAGTTTGGACAGGGGCACCGGGCAGCTCTAC.

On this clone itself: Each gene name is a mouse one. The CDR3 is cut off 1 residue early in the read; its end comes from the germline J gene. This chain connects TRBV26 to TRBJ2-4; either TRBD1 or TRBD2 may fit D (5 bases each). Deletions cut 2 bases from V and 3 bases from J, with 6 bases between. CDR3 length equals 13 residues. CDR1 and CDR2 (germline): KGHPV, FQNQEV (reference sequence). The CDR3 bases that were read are TGTGCCAGCAGTCTGGGGGACCAAAACACCTTGTAC. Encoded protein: CASSLGDQNTLY. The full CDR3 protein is CASSLGDQNTLYF.

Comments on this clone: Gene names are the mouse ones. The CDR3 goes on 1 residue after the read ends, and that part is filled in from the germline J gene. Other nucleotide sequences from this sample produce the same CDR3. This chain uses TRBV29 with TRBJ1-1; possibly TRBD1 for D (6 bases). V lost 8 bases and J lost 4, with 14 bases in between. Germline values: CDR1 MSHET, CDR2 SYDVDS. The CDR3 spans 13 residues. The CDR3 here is CASGRGAGTEVFF. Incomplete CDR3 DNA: TGTGCTAGCGGAAGGGGGGCCGGCACAGAAGTCTTC.

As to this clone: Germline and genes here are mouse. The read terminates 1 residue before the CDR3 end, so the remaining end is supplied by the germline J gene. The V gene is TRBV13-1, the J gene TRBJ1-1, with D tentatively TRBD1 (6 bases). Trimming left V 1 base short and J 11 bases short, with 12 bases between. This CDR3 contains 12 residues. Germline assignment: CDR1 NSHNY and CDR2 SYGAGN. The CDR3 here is CASSDRAGEVFF. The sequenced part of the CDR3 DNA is TGTGCCAGCAGTGATAGGGCAGGGGAGGTCTTC.

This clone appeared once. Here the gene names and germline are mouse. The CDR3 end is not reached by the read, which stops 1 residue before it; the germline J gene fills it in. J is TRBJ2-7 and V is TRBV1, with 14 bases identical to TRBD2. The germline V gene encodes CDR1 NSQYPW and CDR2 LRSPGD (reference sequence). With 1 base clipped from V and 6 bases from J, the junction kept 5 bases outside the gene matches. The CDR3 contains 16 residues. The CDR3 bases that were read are TGCACCTGCAGTGCAGCGGGACTGGGGGGGCGCCTTGAACAGTAC. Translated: CTCSAAGLGGRLEQY. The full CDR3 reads CTCSAAGLGGRLEQYF.

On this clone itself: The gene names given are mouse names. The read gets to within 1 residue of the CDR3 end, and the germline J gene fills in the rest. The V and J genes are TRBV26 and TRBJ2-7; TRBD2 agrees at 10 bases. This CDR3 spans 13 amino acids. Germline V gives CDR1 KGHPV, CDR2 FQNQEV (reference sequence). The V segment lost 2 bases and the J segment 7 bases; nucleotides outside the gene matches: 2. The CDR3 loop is CASSLLGGLEQYF. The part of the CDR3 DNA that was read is TGTGCCAGCAGTCTGCTGGGGGGGCTGGAACAGTAC.

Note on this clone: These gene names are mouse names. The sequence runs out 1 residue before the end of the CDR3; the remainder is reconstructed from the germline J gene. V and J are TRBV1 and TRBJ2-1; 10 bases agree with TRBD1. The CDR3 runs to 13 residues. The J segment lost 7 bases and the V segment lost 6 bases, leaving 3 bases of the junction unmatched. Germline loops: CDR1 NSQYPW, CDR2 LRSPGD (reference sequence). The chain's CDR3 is CTCSRQGAAEQFF. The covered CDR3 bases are TGCACCTGCAGCCGACAGGGGGCGGCTGAGCAGTTC.